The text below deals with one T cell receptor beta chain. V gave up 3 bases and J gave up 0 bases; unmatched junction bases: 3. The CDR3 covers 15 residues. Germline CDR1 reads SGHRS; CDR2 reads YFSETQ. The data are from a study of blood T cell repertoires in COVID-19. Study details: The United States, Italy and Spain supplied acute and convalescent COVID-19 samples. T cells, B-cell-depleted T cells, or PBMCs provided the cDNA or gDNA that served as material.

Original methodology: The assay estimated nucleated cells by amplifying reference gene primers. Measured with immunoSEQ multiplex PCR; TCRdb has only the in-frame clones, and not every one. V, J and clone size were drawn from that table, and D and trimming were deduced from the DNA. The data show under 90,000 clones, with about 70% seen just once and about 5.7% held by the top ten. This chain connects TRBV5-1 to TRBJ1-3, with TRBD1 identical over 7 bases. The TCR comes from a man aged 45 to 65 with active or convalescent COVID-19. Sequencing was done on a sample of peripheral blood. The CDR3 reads CASSYSGGSGNTIYF. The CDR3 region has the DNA TGCGCCAGCAGCTACTCAGGGGGCTCTGGAAACACCATATATTTT. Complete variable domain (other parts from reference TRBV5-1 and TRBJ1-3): KAGVTQTPRYLIKTRGQQVTLSCSPISGHRSVSWYQQTPGQGLQFLFEYFSETQRNKGNFPGRFSGRQFSNSRSEMNVSTLELGDSALYLCASSYSGGSGNTIYFGEGSWLTVV.